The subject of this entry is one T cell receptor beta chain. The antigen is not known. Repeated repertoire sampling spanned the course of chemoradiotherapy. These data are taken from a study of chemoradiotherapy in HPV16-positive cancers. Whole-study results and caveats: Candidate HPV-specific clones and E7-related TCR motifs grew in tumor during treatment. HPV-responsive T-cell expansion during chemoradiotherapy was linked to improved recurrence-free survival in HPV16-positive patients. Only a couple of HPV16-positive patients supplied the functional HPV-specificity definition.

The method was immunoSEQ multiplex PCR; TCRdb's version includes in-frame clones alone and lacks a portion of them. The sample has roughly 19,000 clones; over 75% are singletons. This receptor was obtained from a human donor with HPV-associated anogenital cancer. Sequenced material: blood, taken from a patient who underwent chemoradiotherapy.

This CDR3 reads CASSRRQGNNEQYF. The CDR3 coding sequence is TGCGCCAGCAGCCGCCGGCAGGGAAATAACGAGCAGTACTTC. The chain joins TRBV5-1 to TRBJ2-7; the D gene is possibly TRBD1 (5 bases). The CDR3 length is 14 residues. Germline V lookup: CDR1 SGHRS, CDR2 YFSETQ. Trimming took off 4 bases at V and 5 bases at J, with 16 bases between the two ends.